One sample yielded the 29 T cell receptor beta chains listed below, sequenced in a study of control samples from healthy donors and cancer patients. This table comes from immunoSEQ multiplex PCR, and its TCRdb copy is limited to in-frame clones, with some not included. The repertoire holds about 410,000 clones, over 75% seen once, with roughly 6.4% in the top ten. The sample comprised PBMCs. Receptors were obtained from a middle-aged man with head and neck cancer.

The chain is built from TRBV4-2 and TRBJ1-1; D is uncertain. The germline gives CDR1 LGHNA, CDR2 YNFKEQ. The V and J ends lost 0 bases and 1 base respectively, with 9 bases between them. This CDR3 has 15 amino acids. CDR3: CASSQERGANTEAFF. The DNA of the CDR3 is TGTGCCAGCAGCCAAGAAAGAGGAGCGAACACTGAAGCTTTCTTT.

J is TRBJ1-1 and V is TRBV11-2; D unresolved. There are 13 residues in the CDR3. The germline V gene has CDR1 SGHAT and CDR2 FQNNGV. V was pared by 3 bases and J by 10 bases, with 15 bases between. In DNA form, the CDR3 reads TGTGCCAGCAGCTTGAGATCAAGGGATGGAGCTTTCTTT. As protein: CASSLRSRDGAFF.

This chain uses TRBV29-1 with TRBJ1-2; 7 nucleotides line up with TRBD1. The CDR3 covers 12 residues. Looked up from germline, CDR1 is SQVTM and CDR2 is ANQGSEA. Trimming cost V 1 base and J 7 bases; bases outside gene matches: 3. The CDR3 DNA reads TGCAGCGTTGAAGGACAGGGTCGTGGCTACACCTTC. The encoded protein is CSVEGQGRGYTF.

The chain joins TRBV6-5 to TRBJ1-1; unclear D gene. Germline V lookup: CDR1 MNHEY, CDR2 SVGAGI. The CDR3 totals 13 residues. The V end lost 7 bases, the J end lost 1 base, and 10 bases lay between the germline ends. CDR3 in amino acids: CASTPSKNTEAFF. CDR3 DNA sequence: TGTGCCAGCACCCCTAGTAAGAACACTGAAGCTTTCTTT.

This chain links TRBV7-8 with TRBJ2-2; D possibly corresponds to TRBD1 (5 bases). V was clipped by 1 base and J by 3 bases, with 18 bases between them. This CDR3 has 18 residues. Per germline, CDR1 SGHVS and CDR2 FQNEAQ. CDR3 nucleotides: TGTGCCAGCAGCTTAGAGGGGCTTCGAGCGCTGGACACCGGGGAGCTGTTTTTT. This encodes CASSLEGLRALDTGELFF.

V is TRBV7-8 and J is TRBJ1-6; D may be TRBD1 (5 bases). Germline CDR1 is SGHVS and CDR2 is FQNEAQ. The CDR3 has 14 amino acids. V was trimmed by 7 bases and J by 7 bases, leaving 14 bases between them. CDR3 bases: TGTGCCAGCACCTTGGGGACCGGCAATTCACCCCTCCACTTT. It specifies CASTLGTGNSPLHF.

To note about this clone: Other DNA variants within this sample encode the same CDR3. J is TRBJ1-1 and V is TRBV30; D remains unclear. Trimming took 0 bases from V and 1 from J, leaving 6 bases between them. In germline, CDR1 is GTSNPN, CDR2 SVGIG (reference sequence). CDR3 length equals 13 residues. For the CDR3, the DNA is TGTGCCTGGAGTGTACGTGGGAACACTGAAGCTTTCTTT. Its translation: CAWSVRGNTEAFF.

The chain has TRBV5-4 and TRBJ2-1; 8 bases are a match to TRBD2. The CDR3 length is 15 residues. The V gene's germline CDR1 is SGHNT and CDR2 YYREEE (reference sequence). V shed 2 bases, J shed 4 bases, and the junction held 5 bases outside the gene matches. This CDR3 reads CASSFKTSGYNEQFF. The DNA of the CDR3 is TGTGCCAGCAGCTTTAAAACTAGCGGTTACAATGAGCAGTTCTTC.

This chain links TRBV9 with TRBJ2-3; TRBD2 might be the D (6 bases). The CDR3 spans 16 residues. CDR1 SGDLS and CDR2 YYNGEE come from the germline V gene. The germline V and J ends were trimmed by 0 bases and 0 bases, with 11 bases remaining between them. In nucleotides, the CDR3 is TGTGCCAGCAGCGTAGTCACTGGGACTAGCACAGATACGCAGTATTTT. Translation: CASSVVTGTSTDTQYF.

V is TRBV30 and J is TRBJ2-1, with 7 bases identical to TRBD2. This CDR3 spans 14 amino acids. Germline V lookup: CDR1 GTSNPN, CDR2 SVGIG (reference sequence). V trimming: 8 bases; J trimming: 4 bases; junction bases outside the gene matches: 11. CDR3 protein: CATTRRENYNEQFF. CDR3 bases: TGTGCCACTACCCGGCGGGAGAATTACAATGAGCAGTTCTTC.

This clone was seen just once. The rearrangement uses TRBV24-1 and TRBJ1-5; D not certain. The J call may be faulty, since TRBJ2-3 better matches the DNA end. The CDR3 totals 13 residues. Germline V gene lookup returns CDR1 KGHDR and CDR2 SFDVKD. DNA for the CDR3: TGTGCCACCAGTGTAGGCAGCAATCAGCCCCAGTATTTT. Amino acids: CATSVGSNQPQYF.

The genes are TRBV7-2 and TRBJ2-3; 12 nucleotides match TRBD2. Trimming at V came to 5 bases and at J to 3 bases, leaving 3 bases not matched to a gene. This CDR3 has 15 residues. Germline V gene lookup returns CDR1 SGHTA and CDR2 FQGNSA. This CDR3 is CASSPGTSGTDTQYF. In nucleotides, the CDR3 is TGTGCCAGCAGCCCTGGGACTAGCGGGACAGATACGCAGTATTTT. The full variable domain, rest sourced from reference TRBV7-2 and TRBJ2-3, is GAGVSQSPSNKVTEKGKDVELRCDPISGHTALYWYRQSLGQGLEFLIYFQGNSAPDKSGLPSDRFSAERTGGSVSTLTIQRTQQEDSAVYLCASSPGTSGTDTQYFGPGTRLTVL.

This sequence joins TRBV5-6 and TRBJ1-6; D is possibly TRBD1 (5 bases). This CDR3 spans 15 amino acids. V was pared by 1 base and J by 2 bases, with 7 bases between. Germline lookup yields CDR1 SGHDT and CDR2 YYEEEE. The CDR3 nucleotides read TGTGCCAGCAGCTTGTTGACAGCCTATAATTCACCCCTCCACTTT. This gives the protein CASSLLTAYNSPLHF.

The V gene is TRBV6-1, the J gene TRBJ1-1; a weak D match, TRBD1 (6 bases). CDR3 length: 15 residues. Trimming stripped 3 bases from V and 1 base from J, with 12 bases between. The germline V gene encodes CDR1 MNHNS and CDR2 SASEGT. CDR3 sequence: CASSDTGRRNTEAFF. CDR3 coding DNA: TGTGCCAGCAGTGATACAGGGAGGCGGAACACTGAAGCTTTCTTT.

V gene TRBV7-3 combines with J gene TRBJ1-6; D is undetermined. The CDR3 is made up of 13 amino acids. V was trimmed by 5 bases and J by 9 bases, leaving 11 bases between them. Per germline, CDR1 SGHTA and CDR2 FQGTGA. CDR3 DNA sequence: TGTGCCAGCAGCCTCCTTAACGGTTCACCCCTCCACTTT. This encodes CASSLLNGSPLHF.

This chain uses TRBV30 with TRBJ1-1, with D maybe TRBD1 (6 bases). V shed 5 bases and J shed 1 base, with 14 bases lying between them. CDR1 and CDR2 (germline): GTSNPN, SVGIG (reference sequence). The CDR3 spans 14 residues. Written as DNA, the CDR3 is TGTGCCTGGGATACGTCGACAGGGAACACTGAAGCTTTCTTT. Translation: CAWDTSTGNTEAFF.

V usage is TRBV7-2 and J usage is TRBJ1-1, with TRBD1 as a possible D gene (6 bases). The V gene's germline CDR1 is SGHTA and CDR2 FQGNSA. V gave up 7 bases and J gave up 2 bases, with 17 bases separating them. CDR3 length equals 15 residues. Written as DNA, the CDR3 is TGTGCCAGCACCCTAGCGGGGGGGGCAAACACTGAAGCTTTCTTT. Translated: CASTLAGGANTEAFF. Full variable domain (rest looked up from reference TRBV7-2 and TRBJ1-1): GAGVSQSPSNKVTEKGKDVELRCDPISGHTALYWYRQSLGQGLEFLIYFQGNSAPDKSGLPSDRFSAERTGGSVSTLTIQRTQQEDSAVYLCASTLAGGANTEAFFGQGTRLTVV.

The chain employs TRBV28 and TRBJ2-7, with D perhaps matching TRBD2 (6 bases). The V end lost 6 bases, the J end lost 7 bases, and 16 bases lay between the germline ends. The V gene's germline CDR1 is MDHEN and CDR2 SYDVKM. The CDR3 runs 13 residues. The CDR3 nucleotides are TGTGCCAGCAGCCATCGACTAGAATATGAGCAGTACTTC. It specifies CASSHRLEYEQYF.

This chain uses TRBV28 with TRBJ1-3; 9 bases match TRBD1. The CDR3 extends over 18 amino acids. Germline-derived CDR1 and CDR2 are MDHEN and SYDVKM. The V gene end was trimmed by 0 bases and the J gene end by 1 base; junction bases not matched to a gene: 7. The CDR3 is CASSLWGQGASSGNTIYF. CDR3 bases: TGTGCCAGCAGTTTATGGGGACAGGGAGCTAGTTCTGGAAACACCATATATTTT.

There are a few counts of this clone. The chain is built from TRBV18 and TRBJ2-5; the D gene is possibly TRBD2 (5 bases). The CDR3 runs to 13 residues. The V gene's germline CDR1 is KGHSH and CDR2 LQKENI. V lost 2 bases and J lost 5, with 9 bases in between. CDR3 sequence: CASSPASGETQYF. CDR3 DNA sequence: TGTGCCAGCTCACCAGCCTCGGGGGAGACCCAGTACTTC.

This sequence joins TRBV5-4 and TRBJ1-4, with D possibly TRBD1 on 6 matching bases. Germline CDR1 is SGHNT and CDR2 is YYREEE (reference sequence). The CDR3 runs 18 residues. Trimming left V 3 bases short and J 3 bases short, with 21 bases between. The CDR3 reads CASSSQSAIEGANEKLFF. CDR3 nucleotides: TGTGCCAGCAGCTCCCAGTCGGCGATCGAGGGGGCTAATGAAAAACTGTTTTTT.

The chain's CDR3 is CASSLVSGENSPLHF. DNA for the CDR3: TGTGCCAGCAGTTTAGTATCTGGGGAAAATTCACCCCTCCACTTT. The gene calls are TRBV27 and TRBJ1-6; unclear D gene. Trimming took 2 bases from V and 7 from J, leaving 12 bases between them. This CDR3 spans 15 amino acids. Germline V gives CDR1 MNHEY, CDR2 SMNVEV (reference sequence).

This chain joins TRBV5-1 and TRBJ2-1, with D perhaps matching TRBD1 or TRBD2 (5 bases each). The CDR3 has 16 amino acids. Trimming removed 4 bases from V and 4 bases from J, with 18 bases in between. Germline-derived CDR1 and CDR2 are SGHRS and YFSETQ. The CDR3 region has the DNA TGCGCCAGCAGCCGGCAAGGGACCGGGGATTACAATGAGCAGTTCTTC. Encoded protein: CASSRQGTGDYNEQFF.

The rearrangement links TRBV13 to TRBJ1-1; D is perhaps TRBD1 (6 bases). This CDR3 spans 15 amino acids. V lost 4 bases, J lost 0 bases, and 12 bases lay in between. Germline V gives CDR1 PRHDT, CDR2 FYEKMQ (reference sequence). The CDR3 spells CASSSGGHLNTEAFF. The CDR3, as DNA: TGTGCCAGCAGCTCCGGGGGACATCTGAACACTGAAGCTTTCTTT. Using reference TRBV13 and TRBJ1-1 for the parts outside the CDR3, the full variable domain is AAGVIQSPRHLIKEKRETATLKCYPIPRHDTVYWYQQGPGQDPQFLISFYEKMQSDKGSIPDRFSAQQFSDYHSELNMSSLELGDSALYFCASSSGGHLNTEAFFGQGTRLTVV.

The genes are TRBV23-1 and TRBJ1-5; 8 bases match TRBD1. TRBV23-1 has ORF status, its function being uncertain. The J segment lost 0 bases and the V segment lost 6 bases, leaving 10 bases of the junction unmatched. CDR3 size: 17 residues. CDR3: CASSPSDRVYSNQPQHF. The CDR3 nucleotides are TGCGCCAGCAGCCCTTCGGACAGGGTCTATAGCAATCAGCCCCAGCATTTT.

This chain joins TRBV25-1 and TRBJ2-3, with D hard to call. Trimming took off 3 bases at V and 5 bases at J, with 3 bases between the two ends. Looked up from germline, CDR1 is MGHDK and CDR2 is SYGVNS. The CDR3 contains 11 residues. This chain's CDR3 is CASSDRDTQYF. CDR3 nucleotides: TGTGCCAGCAGTGATAGAGATACGCAGTATTTT. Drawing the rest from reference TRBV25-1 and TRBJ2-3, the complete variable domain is EADIYQTPRYLVIGTGKKITLECSQTMGHDKMYWYQQDPGMELHLIHYSYGVNSTEKGDLSSESTVSRIRTEHFPLTLESARPSHTSQYLCASSDRDTQYFGPGTRLTVL.

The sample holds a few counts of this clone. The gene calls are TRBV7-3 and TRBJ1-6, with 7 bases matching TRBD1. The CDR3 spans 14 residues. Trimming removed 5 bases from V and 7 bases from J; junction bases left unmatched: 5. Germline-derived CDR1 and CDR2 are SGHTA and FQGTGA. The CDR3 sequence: CASSLGQSNSPLHF. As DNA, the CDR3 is TGTGCCAGCAGCCTGGGACAGTCAAATTCACCCCTCCACTTT.

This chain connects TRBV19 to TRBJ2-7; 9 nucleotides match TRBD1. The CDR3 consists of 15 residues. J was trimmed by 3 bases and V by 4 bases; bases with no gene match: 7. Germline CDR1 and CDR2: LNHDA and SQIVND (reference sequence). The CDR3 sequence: CASSTRDRVVYEQYF. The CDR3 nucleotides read TGTGCCAGTAGTACCCGGGACAGGGTAGTCTACGAGCAGTACTTC.

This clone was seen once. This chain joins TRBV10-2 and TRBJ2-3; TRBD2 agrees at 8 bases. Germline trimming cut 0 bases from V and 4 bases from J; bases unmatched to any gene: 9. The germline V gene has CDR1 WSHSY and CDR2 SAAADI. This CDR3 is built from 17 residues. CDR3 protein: CASSESGTRELSDTQYF. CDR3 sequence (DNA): TGCGCCAGCAGTGAGTCTGGGACTAGAGAGCTCTCAGATACGCAGTATTTT.